This T cell receptor beta chain was identified in a study of shared clonotypes between healthy human individuals. Germline-derived CDR1 and CDR2 are MDHEN and SYDVKM. Trimming removed 6 bases at V and 7 bases at J, with 16 bases between. This CDR3 contains 13 residues. Here immunoSEQ multiplex PCR was the method, and the copy in TCRdb shows in-frame clones only, minus some. The table includes hundreds of thousands of clones, about 74% detected once. This chain joins TRBV28 and TRBJ2-7; unclear D gene. The TCR comes from a woman aged 40 to 50 in good health. Some clones in this sample may be carry-over from other donors' samples. Sequencing input: PBMCs. The CDR3 region is CASRPSGLGEQYF. DNA for the CDR3: TGTGCCAGCAGACCCTCCGGCCTAGGAGAGCAGTACTTC. The whole variable domain, remainder taken from reference TRBV28 and TRBJ2-7, is DVKVTQSSRYLVKRTGEKVFLECVQDMDHENMFWYRQDPGLGLRLIYFSYDVKMKEKGDIPEGYSVSREKKERFSLILESASTNQTSMYLCASRPSGLGEQYFGPGTRLTVT.